Shown below are 2 T cell receptor beta chains from a single sample sequenced in a study of human T cells and chemical hapten exposure. The time point here: patch test 1, 2 weeks after DPC sensitization. The treatment was: therapeutic diphenylcyclopropenone sensitization with weekly scalp DPC. TCRdb redid the calling of the RACE reads with MiXCR, one entry per CDR3 protein. The sample consists of 180,000 or so distinct CDR3 sequences, more than 14% of them appearing once. Sequencing used whole blood, obtained in connection with sensitization to the hapten diphenylcyclopropenone (DPC). The receptors were gathered from a woman aged 25-40 years with alopecia areata. Some clones in this sample may be carry-over from other donors' samples.

This clonotype has a handful of counts. The chain carries TRBV7-2 and TRBJ2-5; possible D gene TRBD2, 5 bases. The germline V gene has CDR1 SGHTA and CDR2 FQGNSA. The CDR3 totals 18 residues. The germline V and J ends were trimmed by 5 bases and 5 bases, with 27 bases remaining between them. CDR3 coding DNA: TGTGCCAGCAGCCGCGGGCGGGCAGCATTCCACCCGGGGGAGACCCAGTACTTC. Translated: CASSRGRAAFHPGETQYF.

The V and J genes are TRBV7-3 and TRBJ2-7; D gene unclear. Trimming stripped 2 bases from V and 0 bases from J, with 11 bases between. The CDR3 is 15 amino acids. Germline V CDR1 and CDR2: SGHTA, FQGTGA. The CDR3 loop reads CASSLYSGDSYEQYF. The CDR3 nucleotides are TGTGCCAGCAGCTTATATTCAGGAGACTCCTACGAGCAGTACTTC.